This is a list of T cell receptor beta chains from one sample in a study of human T cells and chemical hapten exposure. TCRdb re-called the RACE reads through MiXCR, storing one row per CDR3 protein. This table has some 330,000 distinct CDR3 sequences, over 5% appearing once. The specimen comprised whole blood, sampled in connection with sensitization to the hapten diphenylcyclopropenone (DPC). These receptor sequences come from a woman aged 18-29 years with alopecia areata. Some clones in this sample may be carry-over from other donors' samples. CDR3s include the opening cysteine and the closing phenylalanine or tryptophan. The order of the fields is J gene, clone size, V gene, D gene, CDR3 protein, CDR3 DNA. D genes are given only for firm matches. Size tells how often a clone was seen (once, few, many) or the class of an expanded clone, and some rows leave it out.

TRBJ2-7 few TRBV12-3/TRBV12-4 NA CASTALGTYEQYF TGTGCCAGCACCGCCTTGGGGACCTACGAGCAGTACTTC
TRBJ2-3 many TRBV11-2 NA CASSLEAGPLTTQYF TGTGCCAGCAGCTTAGAGGCAGGGCCTCTTACTACGCAGTATTTT
TRBJ2-3 NA TRBV29-1 TRBD2 CSVAPGTSTDTQYF TGCAGCGTGGCCCCCGGGACTAGCACCGATACGCAGTATTTT
TRBJ2-1 many TRBV20-1 NA CSARAFSSYNEQFF TGCAGTGCTAGAGCGTTTAGCTCCTACAATGAGCAGTTCTTC
TRBJ1-5 many TRBV6-2/TRBV6-3 NA CASSYGYRGNQPQHF TGTGCCAGCAGTTATGGATATAGAGGCAATCAGCCCCAGCATTTT
TRBJ2-2 many TRBV7-8 NA CASSLEGPVTGELFF TGTGCCAGCAGCTTGGAGGGGCCTGTCACCGGGGAGCTGTTTTTT
TRBJ1-1 NA TRBV7-9 NA CASSRTGSATTEAFF TGTGCCAGCAGCAGAACAGGGTCAGCGACTACTGAAGCTTTCTTT
TRBJ2-2 many TRBV7-3 NA CASSSELTTGELFF TGTGCCAGCAGCTCGGAGTTGACTACCGGGGAGCTGTTTTTT
TRBJ1-1 many TRBV7-9 NA CASSLEKNTEAFF TGTGCCAGCAGCTTAGAGAAGAACACTGAAGCTTTCTTT
TRBJ1-2 few TRBV27 TRBD1 CASSSGQGRLGYTF TGTGCCAGCAGTTCCGGACAGGGAAGGCTCGGCTACACCTTC
TRBJ1-5 many TRBV27 NA CASSSWPSSGQPQHF TGTGCCAGCAGTTCCTGGCCGAGTTCGGGGCAGCCCCAGCATTTT
TRBJ2-7 many TRBV6-5 NA CASSYGGQGYEQYF TGTGCCAGCAGTTACGGGGGCCAGGGGTACGAGCAGTACTTC
TRBJ1-2 NA TRBV10-3 NA CAIQTGINYGYTF TGTGCCATCCAGACCGGCATTAACTATGGCTACACCTTC
TRBJ1-5 NA TRBV6-6 NA CASSYLLVRDIQPQHF TGTGCCAGCAGTTACCTACTTGTCAGGGATATTCAGCCCCAGCATTTT
TRBJ2-3 few TRBV3-1 NA CASSQDLTSTPTDTQYF TGTGCCAGCAGCCAAGATCTTACCTCCACCCCCACAGATACGCAGTATTTT
TRBJ1-2 NA TRBV4-2 TRBD1 CASSHEGQGGTNYGYTF TGTGCCAGCAGCCACGAAGGACAGGGGGGGACTAACTATGGCTACACCTTC
TRBJ2-2 many TRBV7-8 NA CASSPRLGQNTGELFF TGTGCCAGCAGCCCTAGACTAGGGCAAAACACCGGGGAGCTGTTTTTT
TRBJ1-2 many TRBV4-3 NA CASSQEGTGHYGYTF TGCGCCAGCAGCCAAGAGGGTACAGGCCACTATGGCTACACCTTC
TRBJ2-3 few TRBV5-1 NA CASNLAPGGTDTQYF TGCGCCAGCAACCTAGCCCCAGGGGGCACAGATACGCAGTATTTT
TRBJ2-7 NA TRBV3-1 NA CASSQSWTADVYEQYF TGTGCCAGCAGCCAATCCTGGACCGCCGACGTCTACGAGCAGTACTTC
TRBJ2-2 few TRBV6-5 NA CASQSQDPVVGELFF TGTGCCAGCCAATCGCAGGACCCGGTAGTCGGGGAGCTGTTTTTT
TRBJ2-2 few TRBV14 TRBD1 CASSQMDRADGELFF TGTGCCAGCAGCCAAATGGACAGGGCCGACGGGGAGCTGTTTTTT
TRBJ1-1 many TRBV12-3/TRBV12-4 NA CASSTHQGVEAFF TGTGCCAGCAGTACACACCAGGGAGTTGAAGCTTTCTTT
TRBJ1-1 NA TRBV7-6 TRBD1 CASSQRQGVNTEAFF TGTGCCAGCAGCCAGAGACAGGGGGTGAACACTGAAGCTTTCTTT
TRBJ2-1 few TRBV28 NA CASSQPAHGRGTDEQFF TGTGCCAGCAGCCAACCAGCCCATGGTCGGGGCACGGATGAGCAGTTCTTC
TRBJ2-3 many TRBV6-1 NA CASSGLTARTDTQYF TGTGCCAGCAGTGGACTTACAGCCCGCACAGATACGCAGTATTTT